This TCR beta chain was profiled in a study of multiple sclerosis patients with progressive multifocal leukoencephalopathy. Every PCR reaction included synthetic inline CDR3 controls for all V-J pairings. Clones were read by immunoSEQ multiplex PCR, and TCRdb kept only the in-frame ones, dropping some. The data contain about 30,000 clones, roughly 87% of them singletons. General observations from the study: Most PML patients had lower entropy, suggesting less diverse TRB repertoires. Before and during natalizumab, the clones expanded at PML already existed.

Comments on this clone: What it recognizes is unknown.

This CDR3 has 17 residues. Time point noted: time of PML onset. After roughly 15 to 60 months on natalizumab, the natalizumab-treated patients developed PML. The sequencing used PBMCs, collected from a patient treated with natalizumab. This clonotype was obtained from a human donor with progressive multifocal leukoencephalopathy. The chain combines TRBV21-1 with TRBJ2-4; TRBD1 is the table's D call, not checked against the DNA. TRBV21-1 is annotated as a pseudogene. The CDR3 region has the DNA TGTGCCAGCAGCTTTCGGGACAGAGTTCTAGCCAAAAACATTCAGTACTTC. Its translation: CASSFRDRVLAKNIQYF.